The present entry profiles one T cell receptor (beta chain) with its context. The antigen remains undetermined. This specimen comes from a study of Ad26.COV2.S vaccination and SARS-CoV-2 variants. Findings and limits, study-wide: A substantial breadth of spike-specific CD8+ and CD4+ T cell responses after vaccination has been reported.

This CDR3 has 12 amino acids. Trimming took 0 bases from V and 8 from J, leaving 7 bases between them. CDR1 and CDR2 (germline): LGHNA, YSLEER. Treatment specified: some 20 received Ad26.COV2.S at low or high dose, single or two shots; about five received placebo; per-sample allocation not given. Sampling took place 63 days after the first vaccine or placebo injection. The study used a vaccine consisting of an Ad26 vector that expressed Wuhan-strain SARS-CoV-2 spike. This table comes from immunoSEQ multiplex PCR, and its TCRdb copy is limited to in-frame clones, with some not included. The sample has a few hundred thousand clones; approximately 87% are singletons.

This chain links TRBV4-3 with TRBJ1-2; D unclear. The source of this sequence is a person between 18 and 65 years old who received the Ad26.COV2.S COVID-19 vaccine or a placebo. Sequences were derived from peripheral blood, sampled in a trial of Ad26.COV2.S vaccine versus placebo. CDR3 region: CASSQDPSGYTF. The DNA for the CDR3 is TGCGCCAGCAGCCAAGACCCGTCCGGCTACACCTTC.